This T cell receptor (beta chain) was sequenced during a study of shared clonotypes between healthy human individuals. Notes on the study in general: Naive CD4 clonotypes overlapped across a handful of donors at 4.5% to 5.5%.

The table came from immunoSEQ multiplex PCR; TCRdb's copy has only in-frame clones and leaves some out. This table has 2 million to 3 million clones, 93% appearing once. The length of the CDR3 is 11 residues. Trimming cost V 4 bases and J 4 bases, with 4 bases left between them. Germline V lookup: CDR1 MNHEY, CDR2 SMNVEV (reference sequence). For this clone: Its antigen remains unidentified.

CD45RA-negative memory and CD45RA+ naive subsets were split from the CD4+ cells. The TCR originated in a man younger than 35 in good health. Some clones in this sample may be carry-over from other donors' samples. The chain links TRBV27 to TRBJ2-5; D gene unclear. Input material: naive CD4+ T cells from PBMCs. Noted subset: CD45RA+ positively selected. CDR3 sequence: CASSWVETQYF. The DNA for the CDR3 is TGTGCCAGCAGTTGGGTAGAGACCCAGTACTTC.